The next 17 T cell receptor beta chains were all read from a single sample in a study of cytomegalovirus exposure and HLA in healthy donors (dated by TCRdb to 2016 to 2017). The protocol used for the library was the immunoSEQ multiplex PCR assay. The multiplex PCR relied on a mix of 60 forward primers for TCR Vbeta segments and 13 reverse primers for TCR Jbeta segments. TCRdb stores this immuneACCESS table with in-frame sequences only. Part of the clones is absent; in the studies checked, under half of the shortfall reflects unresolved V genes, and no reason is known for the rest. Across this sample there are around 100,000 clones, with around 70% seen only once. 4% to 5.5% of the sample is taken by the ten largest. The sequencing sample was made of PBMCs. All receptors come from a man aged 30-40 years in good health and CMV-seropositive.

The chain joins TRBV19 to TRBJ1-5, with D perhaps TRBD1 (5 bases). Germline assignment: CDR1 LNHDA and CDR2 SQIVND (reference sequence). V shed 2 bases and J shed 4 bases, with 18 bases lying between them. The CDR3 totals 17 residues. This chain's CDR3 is CASSIKKVQAVNQPQHF. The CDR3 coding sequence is TGTGCCAGTAGTATAAAGAAAGTACAGGCGGTAAATCAGCCCCAGCATTTT.

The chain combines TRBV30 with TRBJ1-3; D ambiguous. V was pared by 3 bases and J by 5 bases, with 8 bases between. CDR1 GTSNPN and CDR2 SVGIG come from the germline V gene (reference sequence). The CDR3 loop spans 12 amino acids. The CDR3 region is CAWSEQRNTIYF. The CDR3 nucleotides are TGTGCCTGGAGCGAGCAAAGAAACACCATATATTTT.

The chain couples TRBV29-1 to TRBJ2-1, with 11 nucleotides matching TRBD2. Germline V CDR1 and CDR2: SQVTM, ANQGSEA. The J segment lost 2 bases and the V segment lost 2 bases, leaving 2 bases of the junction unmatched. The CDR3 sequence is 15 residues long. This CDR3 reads CSVELSGGAYNEQFF. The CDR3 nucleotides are TGCAGCGTTGAACTTAGCGGGGGGGCCTACAATGAGCAGTTCTTC.

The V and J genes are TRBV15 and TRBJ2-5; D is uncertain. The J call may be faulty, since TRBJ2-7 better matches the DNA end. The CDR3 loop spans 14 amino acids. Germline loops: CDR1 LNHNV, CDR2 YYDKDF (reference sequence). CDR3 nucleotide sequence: TGTGCCACCAGCAGAGACCGGGTCAACCACGAGCAGTACTTC. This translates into CATSRDRVNHEQYF.

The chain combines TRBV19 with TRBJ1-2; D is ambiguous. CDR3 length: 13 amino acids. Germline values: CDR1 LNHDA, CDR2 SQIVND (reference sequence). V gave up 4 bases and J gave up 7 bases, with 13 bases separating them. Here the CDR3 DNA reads TGTGCCAGTAGTAGCCGGACCACTAGTGGCTACACCTTC. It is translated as CASSSRTTSGYTF.

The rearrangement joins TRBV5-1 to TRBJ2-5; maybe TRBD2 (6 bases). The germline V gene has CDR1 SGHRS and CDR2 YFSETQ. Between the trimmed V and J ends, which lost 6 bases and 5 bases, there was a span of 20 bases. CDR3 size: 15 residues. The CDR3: CASTLLASLGETQYF. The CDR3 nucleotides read TGCGCCAGCACCCTCCTAGCGAGTCTCGGGGAGACCCAGTACTTC.

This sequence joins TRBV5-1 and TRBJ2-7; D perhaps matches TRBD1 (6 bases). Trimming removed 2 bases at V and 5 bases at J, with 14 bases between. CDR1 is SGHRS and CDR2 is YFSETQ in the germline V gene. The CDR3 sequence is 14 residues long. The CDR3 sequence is CASSLGQTGDEQYF. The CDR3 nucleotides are TGCGCCAGCAGCTTAGGACAGACAGGAGACGAGCAGTACTTC.

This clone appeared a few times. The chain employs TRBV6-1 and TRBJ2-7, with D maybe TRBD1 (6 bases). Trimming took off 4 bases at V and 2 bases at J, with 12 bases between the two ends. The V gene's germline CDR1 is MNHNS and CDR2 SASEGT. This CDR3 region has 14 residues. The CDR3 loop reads CASSGIRTAYEQYF. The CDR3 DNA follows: TGTGCCAGCAGTGGCATCCGGACAGCCTACGAGCAGTACTTC.

CDR3 DNA sequence: TGTGCCAGCAGCGCTCCCGGACACTTAGGCCCCGGGGAGCTGTTTTTT. Its translation is CASSAPGHLGPGELFF. J is TRBJ2-2 and V is TRBV7-6; tentative D call: TRBD1 (5 bases). This CDR3 is built from 16 residues. The V gene's germline CDR1 is SGHVS and CDR2 FNYEAQ. V was cut by 5 bases and J by 6 bases, with 19 bases left in between.

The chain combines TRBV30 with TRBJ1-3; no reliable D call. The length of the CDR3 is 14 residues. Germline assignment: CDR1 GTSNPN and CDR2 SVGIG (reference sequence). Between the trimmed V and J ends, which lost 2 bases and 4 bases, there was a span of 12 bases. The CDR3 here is CAWSRGGSGNTIYF. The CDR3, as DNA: TGTGCCTGGAGTCGCGGTGGGAGCGGAAACACCATATATTTT.

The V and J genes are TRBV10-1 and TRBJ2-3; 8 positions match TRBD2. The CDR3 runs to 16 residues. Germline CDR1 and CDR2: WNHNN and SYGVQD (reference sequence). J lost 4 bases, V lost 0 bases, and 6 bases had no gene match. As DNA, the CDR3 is TGCGCCAGCAGTGAGTCGGCGGGGGGTGAGGCAGATACGCAGTATTTT. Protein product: CASSESAGGEADTQYF.

In DNA, the CDR3 is TGTGCCAGCAGTTTGGGGGCAGGGTGGGACTATGGCTACACCTTC. Translated: CASSLGAGWDYGYTF. This sequence joins TRBV27 and TRBJ1-2; D is possibly TRBD1 (6 bases). CDR1 and CDR2 (germline): MNHEY, SMNVEV (reference sequence). The V end lost 3 bases, the J end lost 3 bases, and 14 bases lay between the germline ends. The CDR3 totals 15 residues.

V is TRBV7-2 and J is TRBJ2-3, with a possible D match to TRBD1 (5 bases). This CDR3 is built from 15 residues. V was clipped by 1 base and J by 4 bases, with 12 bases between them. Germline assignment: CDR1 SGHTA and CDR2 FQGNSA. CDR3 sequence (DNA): TGTGCCAGCAGCTTAGGGCCCAGGGTAGCAGATACGCAGTATTTT. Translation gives CASSLGPRVADTQYF.

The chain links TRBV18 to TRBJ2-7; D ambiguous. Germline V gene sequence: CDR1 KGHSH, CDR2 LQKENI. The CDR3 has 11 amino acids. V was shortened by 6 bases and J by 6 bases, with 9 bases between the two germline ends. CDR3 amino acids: CASSPSGEQYF. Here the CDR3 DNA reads TGTGCCAGCTCGCCTTCGGGCGAGCAGTACTTC.

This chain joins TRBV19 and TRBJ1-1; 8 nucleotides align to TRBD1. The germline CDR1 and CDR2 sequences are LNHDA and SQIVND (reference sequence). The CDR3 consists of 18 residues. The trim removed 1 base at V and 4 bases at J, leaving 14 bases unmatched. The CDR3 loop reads CASSIGRGQVRETTEAFF. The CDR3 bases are TGTGCCAGTAGTATAGGAAGGGGACAGGTAAGGGAGACCACTGAAGCTTTCTTT. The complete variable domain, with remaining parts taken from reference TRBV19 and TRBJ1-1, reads DGGITQSPKYLFRKEGQNVTLSCEQNLNHDAMYWYRQDPGQGLRLIYYSQIVNDFQKGDIAEGYSVSREKKESFPLTVTSAQKNPTAFYLCASSIGRGQVRETTEAFFGQGTRLTVV.

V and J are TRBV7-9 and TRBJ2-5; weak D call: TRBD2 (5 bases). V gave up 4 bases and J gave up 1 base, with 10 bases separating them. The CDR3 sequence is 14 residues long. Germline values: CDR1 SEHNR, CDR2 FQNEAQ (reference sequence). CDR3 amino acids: CASSSWTVQETQYF. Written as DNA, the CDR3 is TGTGCCAGCAGCTCATGGACTGTCCAAGAGACCCAGTACTTC. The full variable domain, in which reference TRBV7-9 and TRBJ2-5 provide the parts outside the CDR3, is DTGVSQNPRHKITKRGQNVTFRCDPISEHNRLYWYRQTLGQGPEFLTYFQNEAQLEKSRLLSDRFSAERPKGSFSTLEIQRTEQGDSAMYLCASSSWTVQETQYFGPGTRLLVL.

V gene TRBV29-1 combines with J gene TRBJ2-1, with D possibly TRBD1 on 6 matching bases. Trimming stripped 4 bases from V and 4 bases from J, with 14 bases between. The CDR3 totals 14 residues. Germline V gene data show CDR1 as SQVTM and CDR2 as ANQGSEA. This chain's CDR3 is CSVVKGVSYNEQFF. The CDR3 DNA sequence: TGCAGCGTTGTTAAGGGGGTCTCTTACAATGAGCAGTTCTTC.